The 9 T cell receptor beta chains reported below all come from one sample, sequenced in a study of identical twins. A single record per CDR3 protein comes from TCRdb applying MiXCR to the 5' RACE reads. The sample contains a few hundred thousand distinct CDR3 sequences, approximately 8.3% of which appear only once. This sample also appeared in a second study, on yellow fever vaccine responses in identical twins.

The specimen sequenced was CD8+ T cells sorted from blood. The receptors come from a woman in her late teens or twenties in good health.

This clonotype was seen more than once but under ten times. The chain carries TRBV4-2 and TRBJ2-1; TRBD2 is a possible D gene (6 bases). Germline V lookup: CDR1 LGHNA, CDR2 YNFKEQ. The V and J ends lost 1 base and 4 bases respectively, with 14 bases between them. CDR3 size: 16 residues. Here the CDR3 reads CASSQVTGESYNEQFF. CDR3 DNA: TGTGCCAGCAGCCAAGTTACGGGAGAGTCTTACAATGAGCAGTTCTTC.

This clonotype was seen many times. This sequence joins TRBV25-1 and TRBJ2-7; 10 nucleotides agree with TRBD2. Per the germline V gene, CDR1 is MGHDK and CDR2 is SYGVNS. The J segment lost 7 bases and the V segment lost 2 bases, leaving 14 bases of the junction unmatched. CDR3 length equals 17 residues. CDR3 DNA: TGTGCCAGCAGTGAACAAGGCCTAAGTCTAGCGGGAGTTGAGCAGTACTTC. This sequence encodes CASSEQGLSLAGVEQYF.

The chain combines TRBV20-1 with TRBJ2-2; 12 bases are a match to TRBD1. Germline loops: CDR1 DFQATT, CDR2 SNEGSKA (reference sequence). Losses at the gene ends were 3 bases for V and 0 bases for J; bases not matched to a gene: 2. The CDR3 runs to 16 residues. The CDR3 nucleotides read TGCAGTGCTAGGGGACAGGGGGCGGCGAACACCGGGGAGCTGTTTTTT. This gives the protein CSARGQGAANTGELFF.

The table lists this clonotype with a count of one. V and J are TRBV19 and TRBJ2-1, with 7 bases matching TRBD2. V shed 3 bases and J 6 bases; nucleotides not matched to a gene: 8. The CDR3 is made up of 15 amino acids. The V gene's germline CDR1 is LNHDA and CDR2 SQIVND (reference sequence). Here the CDR3 DNA reads TGTGCCAGTAGTATCATGGCGGGAGTTGTCAATGAGCAGTTCTTC. Amino acid sequence: CASSIMAGVVNEQFF.

The table lists this clonotype with many counts. The chain joins TRBV27 to TRBJ2-7, with D unresolved. The CDR3 is made up of 14 amino acids. Between the trimmed V and J ends, which lost 8 bases and 4 bases, there was a span of 18 bases. Germline V gene lookup returns CDR1 MNHEY and CDR2 SMNVEV (reference sequence). CDR3 residues: CASADTGLLYEQYF. The DNA of the CDR3 is TGTGCCAGCGCCGACACGGGTTTGTTATACGAGCAGTACTTC.

The sample holds many counts of this clonotype. V and J are TRBV7-9 and TRBJ2-3, with D perhaps matching TRBD2 (5 bases). Germline CDR1 is SEHNR and CDR2 is FQNEAQ (reference sequence). The CDR3 covers 14 residues. Trimming cost V 5 bases and J 5 bases, with 14 bases left between them. This chain's CDR3 is CASSPREFRDTQYF. The DNA of the CDR3 is TGTGCCAGCAGCCCCCGGGAATTCAGAGATACGCAGTATTTT. Filled out from reference TRBV7-9 and TRBJ2-3, the complete variable domain reads DTGVSQNPRHKITKRGQNVTFRCDPISEHNRLYWYRQTLGQGPEFLTYFQNEAQLEKSRLLSDRFSAERPKGSFSTLEIQRTEQGDSAMYLCASSPREFRDTQYFGPGTRLTVL.

V and J are TRBV4-1 and TRBJ1-6; possibly TRBD1 for D (5 bases). Germline-derived CDR1 and CDR2 are MGHRA and YSYEKL. Trimming removed 1 base at V and 8 bases at J, with 15 bases between. This CDR3 spans 16 amino acids. CDR3 sequence reads: CASSQVRDGIDSPLHF. CDR3 nucleotide sequence: TGCGCCAGCAGCCAAGTTAGGGACGGGATTGATTCACCCCTCCACTTT.

The V call is TRBV29-1, the J call TRBJ2-5; a possible D gene is TRBD1 (6 bases). The CDR3 has 16 residues. V was clipped by 7 bases and J by 5 bases, with 26 bases between them. Germline V lookup: CDR1 SQVTM, CDR2 ANQGSEA. CDR3 coding DNA: TGCAGCGGGGCCCCCAATCGGGACACCATGGCGGAGACCCAGTACTTC. Its protein is CSGAPNRDTMAETQYF.

The chain uses TRBV24-1 and TRBJ2-3; D may be TRBD2 (5 bases). V lost 4 bases, J lost 4 bases, and 20 bases lay in between. CDR3 length equals 17 residues. Per the germline V gene, CDR1 is KGHDR and CDR2 is SFDVKD. CDR3 sequence (DNA): TGTGCCACCAGTGACCCATTTGAGGCTCTACTAGCAGATACGCAGTATTTT. This translates into CATSDPFEALLADTQYF.